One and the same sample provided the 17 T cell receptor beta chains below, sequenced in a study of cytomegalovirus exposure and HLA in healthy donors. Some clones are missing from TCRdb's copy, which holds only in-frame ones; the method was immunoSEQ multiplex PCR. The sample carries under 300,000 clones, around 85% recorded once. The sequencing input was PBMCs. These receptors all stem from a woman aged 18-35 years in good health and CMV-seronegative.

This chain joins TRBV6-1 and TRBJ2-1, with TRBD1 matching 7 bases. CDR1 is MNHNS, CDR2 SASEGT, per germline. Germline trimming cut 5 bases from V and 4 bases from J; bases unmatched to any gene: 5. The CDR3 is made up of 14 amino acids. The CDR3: CASSFWTGYNEQFF. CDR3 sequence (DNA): TGTGCCAGCAGTTTTTGGACAGGTTACAATGAGCAGTTCTTC.

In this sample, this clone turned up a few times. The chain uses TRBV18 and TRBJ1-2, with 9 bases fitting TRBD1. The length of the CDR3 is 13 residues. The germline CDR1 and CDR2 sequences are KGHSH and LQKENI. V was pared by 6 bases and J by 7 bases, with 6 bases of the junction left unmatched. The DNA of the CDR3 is TGTGCCAGCTCGGAGACAGGGGGTAGTGGCTACACCTTC. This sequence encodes CASSETGGSGYTF.

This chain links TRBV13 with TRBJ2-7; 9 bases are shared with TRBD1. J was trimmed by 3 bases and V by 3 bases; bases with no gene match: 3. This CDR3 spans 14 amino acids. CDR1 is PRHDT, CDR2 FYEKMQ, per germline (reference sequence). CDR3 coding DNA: TGTGCCAGCAGCTTGATGACAGGGGGCTACGAGCAGTACTTC. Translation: CASSLMTGGYEQYF.

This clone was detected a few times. The CDR3 region has the DNA TGTGCCAGACGGGACAGAGGAAACTATGGCTACACCTTC. Its protein product is CARRDRGNYGYTF. The chain has TRBV19 and TRBJ1-2, with 7 bases identical to TRBD1. The CDR3 loop spans 13 amino acids. Germline CDR1 is LNHDA and CDR2 is SQIVND (reference sequence). Losses at the gene ends were 9 bases for V and 2 bases for J; bases not matched to a gene: 6. Full variable domain (rest looked up from reference TRBV19 and TRBJ1-2): DGGITQSPKYLFRKEGQNVTLSCEQNLNHDAMYWYRQDPGQGLRLIYYSQIVNDFQKGDIAEGYSVSREKKESFPLTVTSAQKNPTAFYLCARRDRGNYGYTFGSGTRLTVV.

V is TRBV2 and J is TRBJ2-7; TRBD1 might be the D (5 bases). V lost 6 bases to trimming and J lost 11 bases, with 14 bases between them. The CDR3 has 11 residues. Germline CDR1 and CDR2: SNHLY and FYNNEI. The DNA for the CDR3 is TGTGCCAGCAGGGACACCCCGAAGGAGTACTTC. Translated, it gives CASRDTPKEYF. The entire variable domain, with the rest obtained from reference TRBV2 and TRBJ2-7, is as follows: EPEVTQTPSHQVTQMGQEVILRCVPISNHLYFYWYRQILGQKVEFLVSFYNNEISEKSEIFDDQFSVERPDGSNFTLKIRSTKLEDSAMYFCASRDTPKEYFGPGTRLTVT.

The CDR3 spells CASSPRTSGGTQYF. In nucleotides, the CDR3 is TGCGCCAGCAGTCCCAGGACTAGCGGAGGGACCCAGTACTTC. The chain links TRBV10-1 to TRBJ2-5, with TRBD2 matching over 10 bases. V shed 5 bases and J 7 bases; nucleotides not matched to a gene: 7. Germline V gene sequence: CDR1 WNHNN, CDR2 SYGVQD (reference sequence). CDR3 size: 14 residues.

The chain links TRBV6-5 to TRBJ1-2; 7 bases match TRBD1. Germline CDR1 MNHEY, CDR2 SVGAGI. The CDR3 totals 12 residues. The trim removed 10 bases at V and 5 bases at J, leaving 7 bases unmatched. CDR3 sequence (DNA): TGTGCCACCGGACAGGCACTGTATGGCTACACCTTC. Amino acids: CATGQALYGYTF.

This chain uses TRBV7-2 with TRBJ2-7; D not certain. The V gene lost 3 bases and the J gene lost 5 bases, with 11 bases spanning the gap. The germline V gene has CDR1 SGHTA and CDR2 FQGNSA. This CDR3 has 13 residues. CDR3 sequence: CASSFEWSDEQYF. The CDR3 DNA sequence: TGTGCCAGCAGCTTTGAGTGGTCCGACGAGCAGTACTTC.

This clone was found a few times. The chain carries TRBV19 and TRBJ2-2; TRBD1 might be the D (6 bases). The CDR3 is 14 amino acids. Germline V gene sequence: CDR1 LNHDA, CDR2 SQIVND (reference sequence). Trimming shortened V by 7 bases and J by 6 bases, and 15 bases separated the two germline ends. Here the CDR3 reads CASMGAGVAGELFF. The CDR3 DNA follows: TGTGCCAGTATGGGGGCAGGGGTGGCCGGGGAGCTGTTTTTT.

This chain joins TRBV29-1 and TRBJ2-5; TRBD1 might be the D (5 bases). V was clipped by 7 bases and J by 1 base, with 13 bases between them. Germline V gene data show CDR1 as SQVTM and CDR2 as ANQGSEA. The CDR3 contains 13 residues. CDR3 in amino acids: CSAKKQVQETQYF. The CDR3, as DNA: TGCAGCGCGAAAAAACAGGTCCAAGAGACCCAGTACTTC.

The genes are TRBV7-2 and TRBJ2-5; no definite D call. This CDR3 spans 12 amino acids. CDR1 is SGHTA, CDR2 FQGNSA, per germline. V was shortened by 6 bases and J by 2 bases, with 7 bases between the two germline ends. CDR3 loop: CASSRTQETQYF. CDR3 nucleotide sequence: TGTGCCAGCAGTCGAACTCAAGAGACCCAGTACTTC. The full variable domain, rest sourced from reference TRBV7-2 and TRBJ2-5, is GAGVSQSPSNKVTEKGKDVELRCDPISGHTALYWYRQSLGQGLEFLIYFQGNSAPDKSGLPSDRFSAERTGGSVSTLTIQRTQQEDSAVYLCASSRTQETQYFGPGTRLLVL.

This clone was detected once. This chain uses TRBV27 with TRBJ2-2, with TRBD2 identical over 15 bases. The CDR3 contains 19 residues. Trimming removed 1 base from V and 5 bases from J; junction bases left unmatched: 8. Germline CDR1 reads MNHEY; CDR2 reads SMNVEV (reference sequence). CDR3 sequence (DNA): TGTGCCAGCAGTTTATTTCCGGGACTAGCGGGAGGAAGGACCGGGGAGCTGTTTTTT. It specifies CASSLFPGLAGGRTGELFF.

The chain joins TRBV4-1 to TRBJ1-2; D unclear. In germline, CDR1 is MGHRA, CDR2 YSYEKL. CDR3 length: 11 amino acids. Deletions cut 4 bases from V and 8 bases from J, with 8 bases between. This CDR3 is CASSPSVGYTF. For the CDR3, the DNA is TGCGCCAGCAGCCCTTCCGTCGGCTACACCTTC.

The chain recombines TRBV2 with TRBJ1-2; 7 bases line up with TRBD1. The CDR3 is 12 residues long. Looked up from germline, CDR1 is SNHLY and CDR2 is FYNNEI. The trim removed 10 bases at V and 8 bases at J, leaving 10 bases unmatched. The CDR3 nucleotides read TGTGCCACGGTAGGGGGCCGGGGAGGCTACACCTTC. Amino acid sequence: CATVGGRGGYTF.

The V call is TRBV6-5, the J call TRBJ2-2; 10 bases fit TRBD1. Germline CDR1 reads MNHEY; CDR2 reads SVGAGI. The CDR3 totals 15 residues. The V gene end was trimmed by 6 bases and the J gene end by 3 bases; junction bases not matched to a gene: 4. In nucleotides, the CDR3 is TGTGCCAGCAGCTCCGGGACAGGGGACACCGGGGAGCTGTTTTTT. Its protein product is CASSSGTGDTGELFF.

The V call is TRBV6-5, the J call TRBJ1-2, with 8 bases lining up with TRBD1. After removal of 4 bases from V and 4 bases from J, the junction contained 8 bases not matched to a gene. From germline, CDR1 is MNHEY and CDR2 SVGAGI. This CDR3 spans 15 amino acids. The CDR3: CASSSLTGVIYGYTF. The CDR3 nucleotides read TGTGCCAGCAGTTCCCTGACAGGGGTTATCTATGGCTACACCTTC.

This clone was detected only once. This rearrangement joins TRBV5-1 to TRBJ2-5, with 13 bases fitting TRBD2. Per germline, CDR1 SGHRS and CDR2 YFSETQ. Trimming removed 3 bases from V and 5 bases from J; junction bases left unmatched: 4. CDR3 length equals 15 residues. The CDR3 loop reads CASSSATSGRETQYF. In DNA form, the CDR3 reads TGCGCCAGCAGCTCGGCGACTAGCGGGAGGGAGACCCAGTACTTC.